The clone carrying this TCR beta chain was detected once. This specimen comes from a study of blood T cell repertoires in COVID-19. Study as a whole: Collection of acute and convalescent COVID-19 samples took place in the United States, Italy and Spain. Sources were T cells, B-cell-depleted T cells, or PBMCs; the material itself was cDNA or gDNA.

The CDR3 has 11 residues. Germline V CDR1 and CDR2: DFQATT, SNEGSKA (reference sequence). V was cut by 6 bases and J by 9 bases, with 15 bases left in between. Produced via immunoSEQ multiplex PCR; TCRdb's table is partial and in-frame only. This table holds under 50,000 clones, over 80% found once. The clonotype originates from a man between 65 and 85 years old with acute or convalescent COVID-19. Sequences were obtained from peripheral blood. V and J are TRBV20-1 and TRBJ2-7; a possible D gene is TRBD2 (6 bases). The CDR3 spells CSAARESGQYF. The CDR3, as DNA: TGCAGTGCCGCCCGGGAGAGTGGGCAGTACTTC.